Each of the 21 T cell receptor beta chains below was sequenced from the same sample in a study of cytomegalovirus exposure and HLA in healthy donors. PCR amplification relied on 60 Vbeta primers (plus 13 Jbeta primers). Sequenced by immunoSEQ multiplex PCR; TCRdb stores in-frame clones only, minus some. The repertoire consists of 120,000 to 150,000 clones, with about 80% occurring once and the leading ten covering roughly 1.9%. Sequenced: PBMCs. The receptor source for this set is a man in his forties or fifties in good health and CMV-seronegative.

CDR3 sequence (DNA): TGTGCCACCAGCAGAGCGGACAGTCAAGAGACCCAGTACTTC. It specifies CATSRADSQETQYF. This chain uses TRBV15 with TRBJ2-5; possibly TRBD1 for D (6 bases). Trimming pared 1 base from V and 2 bases from J, leaving 8 bases between. The length of the CDR3 is 14 residues. Per the germline V gene, CDR1 is LNHNV and CDR2 is YYDKDF (reference sequence).

The chain employs TRBV7-9 and TRBJ2-3; no reliable D call. The CDR3 contains 13 residues. The ends were cut back, 5 bases at V and 5 bases at J, with 11 bases in the middle. Germline V gives CDR1 SEHNR, CDR2 FQNEAQ (reference sequence). The CDR3 here is CASSVLEGDTQYF. The CDR3 DNA follows: TGTGCCAGCAGCGTGCTAGAAGGAGATACGCAGTATTTT. Supplemented by reference TRBV7-9 and TRBJ2-3, the full variable domain reads DTGVSQNPRHKITKRGQNVTFRCDPISEHNRLYWYRQTLGQGPEFLTYFQNEAQLEKSRLLSDRFSAERPKGSFSTLEIQRTEQGDSAMYLCASSVLEGDTQYFGPGTRLTVL.

The chain combines TRBV5-1 with TRBJ2-7; D ambiguous. Per germline, CDR1 SGHRS and CDR2 YFSETQ. The CDR3 runs 11 residues. V lost 4 bases to trimming and J lost 12 bases, with 14 bases between them. This CDR3 is CASSPDTSWYF. DNA of the CDR3: TGCGCCAGCAGCCCAGACACCTCTTGGTACTTC.

Here the CDR3 DNA reads TGTGCCAGCAGTTTGGGACTAGCGGGAGTTGGGGAGCAGTACTTC. Translating gives CASSLGLAGVGEQYF. The rearrangement links TRBV27 to TRBJ2-7; TRBD2 aligns across 14 bases. Unmatched junction bases numbered 5, after V lost 3 bases and J lost 7 bases. The germline CDR1 and CDR2 sequences are MNHEY and SMNVEV (reference sequence). The CDR3 runs 15 residues.

V is TRBV28 and J is TRBJ1-6; no reliable D call. The CDR3 runs 16 residues. CDR1 and CDR2 (germline): MDHEN, SYDVKM. Trimming stripped 6 bases from V and 6 bases from J, with 18 bases between. The CDR3 sequence is CASSNSLTLFNSPLHF. CDR3 nucleotide sequence: TGTGCCAGCAGCAACAGCCTTACTCTATTTAATTCACCCCTCCACTTT.

V usage is TRBV7-9 and J usage is TRBJ1-5; a weak D match, TRBD1 (6 bases). Between the trimmed V and J ends, which lost 6 bases and 4 bases, there was a span of 10 bases. Germline loops: CDR1 SEHNR, CDR2 FQNEAQ (reference sequence). The CDR3 loop spans 13 amino acids. DNA of the CDR3: TGTGCCAGCAGTTCCACAGGGAATCAGCCCCAGCATTTT. Translating it yields CASSSTGNQPQHF.

This rearrangement joins TRBV30 to TRBJ2-7; D is possibly TRBD1 (6 bases). Trimming removed 2 bases from V and 4 bases from J, with 12 bases in between. Germline lookup yields CDR1 GTSNPN and CDR2 SVGIG (reference sequence). CDR3 length: 13 residues. For the CDR3, the DNA is TGTGCCTGGAGTTATGACAGGCGATACGAGCAGTACTTC. This codes for CAWSYDRRYEQYF.

The genes are TRBV7-6 and TRBJ2-7; TRBD2 aligns across 8 bases. This CDR3 region has 15 residues. After removal of 4 bases from V and 0 bases from J, the junction contained 5 bases not matched to a gene. Germline CDR1 and CDR2: SGHVS and FNYEAQ. The CDR3 coding sequence is TGTGCCAGCAGCTCCGTCAGCGGGGGCTCCTACGAGCAGTACTTC. Its protein product is CASSSVSGGSYEQYF.

This chain links TRBV27 with TRBJ2-5, with 9 bases fitting TRBD1. This CDR3 contains 15 residues. V shed 3 bases, J shed 1 base, and the junction held 3 bases outside the gene matches. From germline, CDR1 is MNHEY and CDR2 SMNVEV (reference sequence). In DNA form, the CDR3 reads TGTGCCAGCAGTTTGGGGACAGGGCTCCAAGAGACCCAGTACTTC. Translated: CASSLGTGLQETQYF.

In its sample, this clone was seen a few times. The J gene is TRBJ1-2, the V gene TRBV30, with 8 bases that match TRBD1. Germline CDR1 is GTSNPN and CDR2 is SVGIG (reference sequence). The ends lost 4 bases at V and 3 bases at J; junction bases unmatched: 4. There are 13 residues in the CDR3. The CDR3 here is CAWNPGGDYGYTF. Written as DNA, the CDR3 is TGTGCCTGGAACCCAGGGGGCGACTATGGCTACACCTTC.

The chain links TRBV5-1 to TRBJ2-2; 9 bases fit TRBD2. CDR3 length: 16 residues. Unmatched junction bases numbered 10, after V lost 4 bases and J lost 6 bases. Germline CDR1 reads SGHRS; CDR2 reads YFSETQ. CDR3 DNA sequence: TGCGCCAGCAGCCCAGGACTAGCGAGCGGGGCCGGGGAGCTGTTTTTT. It is translated as CASSPGLASGAGELFF.

This chain links TRBV7-8 with TRBJ1-1; no clear D. Germline V gene sequence: CDR1 SGHVS, CDR2 FQNEAQ. The ends were cut back, 4 bases at V and 5 bases at J, with 8 bases in the middle. The CDR3 spans 12 residues. In nucleotides, the CDR3 is TGTGCCAGCAGCTATTCGGGGACTGAAGCTTTCTTT. Protein product: CASSYSGTEAFF. The variable domain in full, completed from reference TRBV7-8 and TRBJ1-1, reads GAGVSQSPRYKVAKRGQDVALRCDPISGHVSLFWYQQALGQGPEFLTYFQNEAQLDKSGLPSDRFFAERPEGSVSTLKIQRTQQEDSAVYLCASSYSGTEAFFGQGTRLTVV.

This clone has a handful of counts. V usage is TRBV11-2 and J usage is TRBJ2-1; TRBD2 aligns across 11 bases. V lost 5 bases, J lost 7 bases, and 13 bases stayed unmatched. Per germline, CDR1 SGHAT and CDR2 FQNNGV. The CDR3 covers 17 residues. CDR3 nucleotides: TGTGCCAGCAGCACTAGTGGCCTAGCGGGGGGCGCTAATGAGCAGTTCTTC. Residues: CASSTSGLAGGANEQFF.

The rearrangement links TRBV5-1 to TRBJ2-7; a possible D gene is TRBD1 (5 bases). The CDR3 is 13 amino acids. Per the germline V gene, CDR1 is SGHRS and CDR2 is YFSETQ. V lost 4 bases and J lost 4, with 12 bases in between. The CDR3 is CASSPMAGYEQYF. DNA of the CDR3: TGCGCCAGCAGCCCCATGGCAGGGTACGAGCAGTACTTC.

This chain links TRBV19 with TRBJ2-2, with a weak D call TRBD2 (6 bases). This CDR3 has 14 residues. V shed 9 bases and J shed 2 bases, with 13 bases lying between them. Germline-derived CDR1 and CDR2 are LNHDA and SQIVND (reference sequence). CDR3 bases: TGTGCCAGCGCCCGGGACTCTAACACCGGGGAGCTGTTTTTT. Encoded protein: CASARDSNTGELFF.

The V and J genes are TRBV6-1 and TRBJ1-1, with D uncertain. Deletions cut 1 base from V and 4 bases from J, with 10 bases between. CDR3 length equals 14 residues. From germline, CDR1 is MNHNS and CDR2 SASEGT. The DNA for the CDR3 is TGTGCCAGCAGTGAAGTCGGGGATGCCACTGAAGCTTTCTTT. Amino acid sequence: CASSEVGDATEAFF.

The rearrangement uses TRBV4-1 and TRBJ1-5; 7 nucleotides agree with TRBD1. V gave up 0 bases and J gave up 6 bases; unmatched junction bases: 5. Germline loops: CDR1 MGHRA, CDR2 YSYEKL. There are 15 residues in the CDR3. The CDR3 spells CASSQESGGTQPQHF. In DNA, the CDR3 is TGCGCCAGCAGCCAAGAATCAGGGGGTACTCAGCCCCAGCATTTT.

This chain joins TRBV7-9 and TRBJ2-7; 7 bases align to TRBD1. Germline V CDR1 and CDR2: SEHNR, FQNEAQ (reference sequence). Losses at the gene ends were 5 bases for V and 2 bases for J; bases not matched to a gene: 6. The CDR3 has 14 residues. The CDR3 sequence: CASSQDRATYEQYF. In nucleotides, the CDR3 is TGTGCCAGCAGCCAAGACAGGGCAACCTACGAGCAGTACTTC.

The genes are TRBV15 and TRBJ2-5; 10 nucleotides align to TRBD1. The ends lost 1 base at V and 3 bases at J; junction bases unmatched: 2. Germline V gives CDR1 LNHNV, CDR2 YYDKDF (reference sequence). The CDR3 consists of 15 residues. The CDR3 bases are TGTGCCACCAGCAGAGTGGGGACAGGGGAAGAGACCCAGTACTTC. This translates into CATSRVGTGEETQYF.

This clone was seen just once. The chain recombines TRBV6-1 with TRBJ2-2; no clear D gene. Germline assignment: CDR1 MNHNS and CDR2 SASEGT. V was shortened by 10 bases and J by 3 bases, with 15 bases between the two germline ends. This CDR3 is 14 amino acids long. The CDR3 is CATTLIPDTGELFF. The DNA of the CDR3 is TGTGCCACAACGTTGATCCCGGACACCGGGGAGCTGTTTTTT.

The J gene is TRBJ1-6, the V gene TRBV25-1; D is undetermined. CDR3 length: 16 amino acids. V lost 9 bases to trimming and J lost 0 bases, with 15 bases between them. CDR1 is MGHDK and CDR2 is SYGVNS in the germline V gene. CDR3 sequence: CASADGASSYNSPLHF. DNA of the CDR3: TGTGCCAGTGCGGATGGAGCAAGCTCCTATAATTCACCCCTCCACTTT.